One and the same sample provided the 13 T cell receptor beta chains below, sequenced in a study of T cell repertoires in aging, cancer and after chemotherapy. Rearranged V-D-J TRB sequences were amplified with a mixed TRB-A/B primer pool. A single record per CDR3 protein comes from TCRdb applying MiXCR to the multiplex PCR reads. The sample shows a few thousand distinct CDR3 sequences, 20% to 30% of them seen only once. TCR beta rearrangements were amplified from peripheral blood genomic DNA. The sequencing input was blood. Source of these receptors: a human donor with a blood cancer.

Within the sample, this clonotype is medium-sized (0.01 to 0.1%). The gene calls are TRBV6-1 and TRBJ2-5; D uncertain. V lost 6 bases to trimming and J lost 0 bases, with 14 bases between them. Germline assignment: CDR1 MNHNS and CDR2 SASEGT. This CDR3 contains 15 residues. The CDR3 DNA is TGTGCCAGCAGCCGAACATGGCAGTACCAAGAGACCCAGTACTTC. Protein product: CASSRTWQYQETQYF.

As for this clonotype: A read error may produce the germline difference seen at one junction end. The rearrangement links TRBV6-2 or TRBV6-3 to TRBJ2-7, with 7 bases identical to TRBD1. Germline V CDR1 and CDR2: MNHEY, SVGEGT. The length of the CDR3 is 16 residues. CDR3 coding DNA: TGTGCCAGGAGTTACTCCGGGACAGCCACCTCCTACGAGCAGTACTTC. This gives the protein CARSYSGTATSYEQYF.

This clonotype is medium-sized (0.01 to 0.1%) by share. The chain has TRBV19 and TRBJ1-2; 8 nucleotides line up with TRBD1. CDR3 length equals 17 residues. Losses at the gene ends were 3 bases for V and 4 bases for J; bases not matched to a gene: 13. Germline assignment: CDR1 LNHDA and CDR2 SQIVND (reference sequence). The CDR3 sequence is CASSINPLGDRSYGYTF. The CDR3 bases are TGTGCCAGTAGTATTAATCCTCTTGGGGACAGGTCCTATGGCTACACCTTC.

This clonotype rates as medium-sized. This rearrangement joins TRBV30 to TRBJ1-3, with D hard to call. Germline V gene data show CDR1 as GTSNPN and CDR2 as SVGIG (reference sequence). CDR3 length equals 11 residues. The ends were cut back, 3 bases at V and 6 bases at J, with 6 bases in the middle. CDR3 region: CAWSPENTIYF. The CDR3, as DNA: TGTGCCTGGAGCCCGGAAAACACCATATATTTT.

This clonotype is categorized as medium-sized (0.01 to 0.1%). This sequence joins TRBV15 and TRBJ2-3, with 12 bases that match TRBD2. J gave up 4 bases and V 0 bases, and 5 bases lay outside the gene matches. CDR3 size: 17 residues. CDR1 LNHNV and CDR2 YYDKDF come from the germline V gene (reference sequence). This CDR3 reads CATSRDGASGRADTQYF. The CDR3 region has the DNA TGTGCCACCAGCAGAGATGGGGCTAGCGGGAGGGCAGATACGCAGTATTTT.

As concerns this clonotype: At one end, the junction sequence differs from germline, possibly due to a read error. The chain combines TRBV5-3 with TRBJ1-6, with D perhaps matching TRBD1 (6 bases). TRBV5-3 is labeled an ORF, and its function is uncertain. The CDR3 is made up of 16 amino acids. The CDR3 sequence is CASSQQGSTYNSPLHF. The CDR3 region has the DNA TGCGCCAGCAGCCAACAGGGCAGCACCTATAATTCACCCCTCCACTTT.

This clonotype is categorized as medium-sized. V gene TRBV5-6 combines with J gene TRBJ2-5; 7 bases align to TRBD1. Looked up from germline, CDR1 is SGHDT and CDR2 is YYEEEE. The CDR3 loop spans 14 amino acids. The ends lost 4 bases at V and 5 bases at J; junction bases unmatched: 8. The CDR3 DNA reads TGTGCCAGCAGCCTACAGGGGTTGGGGGAGACCCAGTACTTC. It yields the protein CASSLQGLGETQYF.

This rearrangement joins TRBV29-1 to TRBJ2-1, with 9 bases identical to TRBD1. J lost 4 bases, V lost 6 bases, and 7 bases had no gene match. The CDR3 covers 14 residues. Germline CDR1 is SQVTM and CDR2 is ANQGSEA. The CDR3 sequence: CSVAWTGVYNEQFF. The CDR3 DNA sequence: TGCAGCGTGGCTTGGACAGGGGTATACAATGAGCAGTTCTTC.

Comments on this clonotype: This sequence may be a read error, since a much larger clone differs from it by one base. The rearrangement joins TRBV18 to TRBJ2-5; no reliable D call. Germline CDR1 reads KGHSH; CDR2 reads LQKENI. The CDR3 covers 14 residues. CDR3 sequence reads: CASSPSHSQKTQYF. The CDR3 nucleotides are TGTGCCAGCTCACCATCCCACAGCCAAAAGACCCAGTACTTC.

Sample share makes this clonotype medium-sized. The gene calls are TRBV30 and TRBJ1-4; D unclear. The CDR3 runs to 13 residues. Germline-derived CDR1 and CDR2 are GTSNPN and SVGIG (reference sequence). Trimming took off 4 bases at V and 9 bases at J, with 15 bases between the two ends. CDR3 amino acids: CAWKSPSTQKLFF. As DNA, the CDR3 is TGTGCCTGGAAAAGTCCTTCTACACAAAAACTGTTTTTT.

This clonotype was seen more than once but under ten times. V gene TRBV10-3 combines with J gene TRBJ1-5, with D perhaps matching TRBD1 (5 bases). Germline V CDR1 and CDR2: ENHRY, SYGVKD. V lost 2 bases, J lost 1 base, and 15 bases lay in between. The CDR3 length is 17 residues. This CDR3 is CAISEKTGTGSNQPQHF. In DNA, the CDR3 is TGTGCCATCAGTGAGAAAACGGGGACGGGGAGCAATCAGCCCCAGCATTTT.

This clonotype showed up just a few times. This rearrangement joins TRBV12-3 or TRBV12-4 to TRBJ1-5; no clear D gene. The CDR3 runs 12 residues. V lost 9 bases, J lost 0 bases, and 6 bases lay in between. CDR3 in amino acids: CASQHSNQPQHF. The CDR3 nucleotides are TGTGCCAGTCAACATAGCAATCAGCCCCAGCATTTT.

This clonotype is medium-sized in the sample. The chain employs TRBV7-6 and TRBJ2-2; 7 bases map to TRBD2. With V trimmed by 1 base and J by 6 bases, 8 bases remained unmatched. Germline V CDR1 and CDR2: SGHVS, FNYEAQ. CDR3 length: 16 residues. The DNA for the CDR3 is TGTGCCAGCAGCTTAGGGAGCGGGATCGTCGCCGGGGAGCTGTTTTTT. Protein product: CASSLGSGIVAGELFF.